Shown below are 3 T cell receptor beta chains from a single sample sequenced in a study of early T cells in non-severe SARS-CoV-2 infection. TCRdb reanalysed the 5' RACE reads using MiXCR and keeps one entry per CDR3 protein. This table holds some 30,000 distinct CDR3 sequences, approximately 5.3% found once. The sample comprised whole blood. These TCRs come from an adult who was a healthcare worker with PCR-confirmed SARS-CoV-2 infection or an uninfected control (not recorded which).

The chain recombines TRBV5-5 with TRBJ2-3; 15 bases are shared with TRBD2. This CDR3 is 16 amino acids long. V trimming: 2 bases; J trimming: 7 bases; junction bases outside the gene matches: 5. The V gene's germline CDR1 is SGHKS and CDR2 YYEKEE (reference sequence). The CDR3 here is CASSFGLAGGHYTQYF. CDR3 DNA sequence: TGTGCCAGCAGCTTCGGACTAGCGGGAGGGCACTATACGCAGTATTTT.

The chain uses TRBV28 and TRBJ2-1; TRBD2 is a possible D gene (6 bases). The V gene lost 6 bases and the J gene lost 14 bases, with 17 bases spanning the gap. CDR3 length: 12 amino acids. Germline V gene data show CDR1 as MDHEN and CDR2 as SYDVKM. In nucleotides, the CDR3 is TGTGCCAGCAGCCCCCCGGCGGGCGGGGAGTTCTTC. Translation: CASSPPAGGEFF.

This clonotype was seen many times. The chain couples TRBV2 to TRBJ1-1; D is unresolved. The CDR3 totals 15 residues. The V and J ends lost 1 base and 5 bases respectively, with 14 bases between them. Germline lookup yields CDR1 SNHLY and CDR2 FYNNEI. CDR3 coding DNA: TGTGCCAGCAGTGAAGGTGGCGTTATAGGGACTGAAGCTTTCTTT. This encodes CASSEGGVIGTEAFF. Drawing the rest from reference TRBV2 and TRBJ1-1, the complete variable domain is EPEVTQTPSHQVTQMGQEVILRCVPISNHLYFYWYRQILGQKVEFLVSFYNNEISEKSEIFDDQFSVERPDGSNFTLKIRSTKLEDSAMYFCASSEGGVIGTEAFFGQGTRLTVV.